Described below is a single T cell receptor beta chain sequence and its context. Its antigen is unknown. The data originate from a study of long-term antiretroviral therapy in people with HIV. Whole-study results and caveats: Versus controls, repertoires in people with HIV had narrower CDR3 length ranges. Within the repertoire, clones expanded before ART were dominant at all time points.

The CDR3 is made up of 13 amino acids. Looked up from germline, CDR1 is SGDLS and CDR2 is YYNGEE. V was trimmed by 4 bases and J by 8 bases, leaving 15 bases between them. Each contributor possessed a minimum of one pre-ART and a minimum of two post-ART PBMC samples. Survey-level resolution applied to immunoSEQ assay v3.0. Each sample aimed for about 40,000-50,000 sequenced T-cell genomes. Data came from immunoSEQ multiplex PCR; TCRdb stores just in-frame clones and leaves some out. The sample yields 25,000 to 30,000 clones, roughly 87% seen once. This TCR derives from a woman aged 30 to 39 with HIV. The sample was unsorted PBMCs, taken 1.1 years before starting antiretroviral therapy. This chain links TRBV9 with TRBJ1-2; unclear D gene. The CDR3 spells CASSSFGSVGYTF. The CDR3 nucleotides read TGTGCCAGCAGCTCCTTTGGGTCCGTGGGCTACACCTTC. The variable domain in full, with the rest retrieved from reference TRBV9 and TRBJ1-2, is DSGVTQTPKHLITATGQRVTLRCSPRSGDLSVYWYQQSLDQGLQFLIQYYNGEERAKGNILERFSAQQFPDLHSELNLSSLELGDSALYFCASSSFGSVGYTFGSGTRLTVV.